Listed below are T cell receptor beta chains from one sample, sequenced in a study of T cell clones after liver transplantation. Clones were sequenced by immunoSEQ multiplex PCR, and TCRdb holds only the in-frame ones, with some missing. The sample lists 45,000 to 55,000 clones; approximately 84% were seen once. The sequenced sample was CD4+ T cells from blood, obtained before liver transplant. All receptors come from a human donor who received a liver transplant. Both conserved end residues are part of each CDR3. The D gene is left open where the match is weak. Clone size is stated in some rows and not others, as once, few, many or a class when expanded.

cdr3_length d_call clone_size j_call v_call cdr3_aa cdr3_nt
11 . . TRBJ1-1 TRBV2 CASRNGIQAFF TGTGCCAGCAGGAACGGGATCCAAGCTTTCTTT
13 TRBD1 once TRBJ1-2 TRBV19 CASSVDRVGGYTF TGTGCCAGTAGTGTGGACAGGGTAGGAGGCTACACCTTC
12 . . TRBJ2-2 TRBV30 CAWNVNTGELFF TGTGCCTGGAACGTGAACACCGGGGAGCTGTTTTTT
14 TRBD1 . TRBJ2-5 TRBV7-2 CASSPGTGTETQYF TGTGCCAGCAGCCCCGGGACAGGGACAGAGACCCAGTACTTC
16 . . TRBJ2-2 TRBV11-3 CASSFRGQPNTGELFF TGTGCCAGCAGCTTTCGAGGGCAGCCGAACACCGGGGAGCTGTTTTTT
15 TRBD1 . TRBJ1-2 TRBV19 CASRRRTGAGYGYTF TGTGCCAGTAGGCGGAGGACAGGGGCCGGCTATGGCTACACCTTC
13 . . TRBJ1-1 TRBV7-2 CASRYQLNTEAFF TGTGCCAGCAGATATCAATTGAACACTGAAGCTTTCTTT
13 . few TRBJ2-5 TRBV10-3 CAISSPGAETQYF TGTGCCATCAGCTCCCCGGGTGCGGAGACCCAGTACTTC
15 . once TRBJ2-7 TRBV5-1 CASSPQQGVPYEQYF TGCGCCAGCAGCCCGCAACAGGGAGTTCCCTACGAGCAGTACTTC
11 . once TRBJ2-5 TRBV18 CASSPGEVKYF TGTGCCAGCTCACCCGGGGAGGTCAAGTACTTC
19 TRBD1 . TRBJ2-2 TRBV5-1 CASTPLGGQGTSNTGELFF TGCGCCAGCACCCCGCTCGGAGGACAGGGGACATCGAACACCGGGGAGCTGTTTTTT
10 . . TRBJ2-1 TRBV29-1 CSVDGREQFF TGCAGCGTCGACGGACGTGAGCAGTTCTTC
16 TRBD1 once TRBJ1-5 TRBV18 CASSPGQRLSNQPQHF TGTGCCAGCTCCCCGGGACAGAGACTTAGCAATCAGCCCCAGCATTTT
16 TRBD2 . TRBJ2-5 TRBV7-2 CASSRSGGKPSETQYF TGTGCCAGCAGCCGCAGCGGGGGGAAACCCTCAGAGACCCAGTACTTC
16 . . TRBJ1-3 TRBV25-1 CASSEPGTLSGNTIYF TGTGCCAGCAGTGAACCGGGGACACTCTCTGGAAACACCATATATTTT
15 . . TRBJ1-1 TRBV27 CASSPQGSLRVKAFF TGTGCCAGCAGTCCCCAAGGCAGTTTGAGGGTAAAAGCTTTCTTT
15 . . TRBJ2-3 TRBV10-2 CASSDLRQGTDTQYF TGCGCCAGCAGTGACCTACGACAGGGCACAGATACGCAGTATTTT
18 TRBD1 . TRBJ2-2 TRBV28 CASRDLRGQGLNTGELFF TGTGCCAGCAGAGACCTTCGAGGACAGGGGCTGAACACCGGGGAGCTGTTTTTT
17 . . TRBJ2-3 TRBV9 CASSVAGPGRSTDTQYF TGTGCCAGCAGCGTAGCTGGGCCGGGGCGAAGCACAGATACGCAGTATTTT
15 TRBD1 . TRBJ2-1 TRBV11-3 CASSRSGTGGNEQFF TGTGCCAGCAGCCGGTCCGGGACAGGGGGTAATGAGCAGTTCTTC
17 . . TRBJ1-1 TRBV18 CASSPPPRGALLTEAFF TGTGCCAGCTCACCACCCCCCCGAGGGGCTCTGTTGACTGAAGCTTTCTTT
14 . . TRBJ2-2 TRBV9 CASSTGLLTGELFF TGTGCCAGCAGCACGGGACTCCTCACCGGGGAGCTGTTTTTT
12 TRBD1 . TRBJ2-7 TRBV29-1 CSVRVQGYEQYF TGCAGCGTTAGAGTACAGGGGTACGAGCAGTACTTC
13 . few TRBJ1-6 TRBV14 CASSNTGYSPLHF TGTGCCAGCAGTAATACAGGGTACTCACCCCTCCACTTT
17 TRBD2 . TRBJ2-7 TRBV5-4 CASSSTSGGPSSYEQYF TGTGCCAGCAGCTCGACTAGCGGGGGGCCCAGCTCCTACGAGCAGTACTTC
12 . . TRBJ2-5 TRBV7-9 CASSLIGETQYF TGTGCCAGCAGCTTAATAGGAGAGACCCAGTACTTC
15 . . TRBJ1-2 TRBV18 CASSPRHTTDYGYTF TGTGCCAGCTCACCACGGCACACTACTGACTATGGCTACACCTTC
13 . . TRBJ2-7 TRBV28 CASRRVTPYEQYF TGTGCCAGCAGGAGGGTAACCCCCTACGAGCAGTACTTC
14 TRBD2 . TRBJ2-1 TRBV7-3 CASSSGLPYNEQFF TGTGCCAGCAGCTCGGGACTACCCTACAATGAGCAGTTCTTC
16 . . TRBJ1-5 TRBV13 CATRLSKEYSNQPQHF TGTGCCACCCGACTGAGTAAGGAGTATAGCAATCAGCCCCAGCATTTT
17 . . TRBJ1-1 TRBV7-2 CASSLLASTGFHTEAFF TGTGCCAGCAGCCTTCTGGCTTCCACAGGGTTCCACACTGAAGCTTTCTTT
15 TRBD1 once TRBJ2-2 TRBV7-6 CASRESTGGPGELFF TGTGCCAGCCGTGAATCGACAGGGGGCCCCGGGGAGCTGTTTTTT
18 . . TRBJ1-2 TRBV7-9 CASSLVGSETARIYGYTF TGTGCCAGCAGCTTAGTAGGTAGCGAGACAGCCAGAATCTATGGCTACACCTTC
15 . . TRBJ1-1 TRBV5-1 CASSLNVGTNTEAFF TGCGCCAGCAGCTTGAATGTGGGCACTAACACTGAAGCTTTCTTT
12 TRBD1 . TRBJ1-2 TRBV5-4 CASSFTGDGYTF TGTGCCAGCAGCTTTACAGGGGATGGCTACACCTTC
14 TRBD1 . TRBJ2-3 TRBV27 CASRGDRGTDTQYF TGTGCCAGCAGGGGGGACAGGGGCACAGATACGCAGTATTTT
14 . few TRBJ2-1 TRBV7-3 CASSLSRSPGEQFF TGTGCCAGCAGCTTAAGTAGGTCGCCGGGCGAGCAGTTCTTC
16 TRBD1 . TRBJ1-1 TRBV9 CASSVETGTGGTEAFF TGTGCCAGCAGCGTAGAGACGGGGACAGGGGGTACTGAAGCTTTCTTT
16 TRBD2 . TRBJ2-1 TRBV5-1 CASRSSGGSSYNEQFF TGCGCCAGCAGATCTAGCGGGGGAAGCTCCTACAATGAGCAGTTCTTC
14 . once TRBJ1-1 TRBV5-4 CASSSGTQIYEAFF TGTGCCAGCAGCTCAGGGACACAGATATATGAAGCTTTCTTT
14 TRBD1 . TRBJ2-7 TRBV29-1 CSVGNRDSSYEQYF TGCAGCGTTGGTAACCGGGACAGCTCCTACGAGCAGTACTTC
18 . . TRBJ1-1 TRBV4-2 CASSQANYRSSLNTEAFF TGTGCCAGCAGCCAAGCAAATTATCGTTCAAGCTTGAACACTGAAGCTTTCTTT